The clone carrying this T cell receptor (beta chain) has only one observation. The sample originates from a study of blood T cell repertoires in COVID-19. Study-level information: The samples span acute and convalescent COVID-19 from the United States, Italy and Spain. T cells, B-cell-depleted T cells, or PBMCs supplied cDNA or gDNA.

The germline V gene has CDR1 SGHTS and CDR2 YDEGEE. Trimming removed 7 bases at V and 0 bases at J, with 10 bases between. This CDR3 comprises 14 residues. Clones were read by immunoSEQ multiplex PCR, and TCRdb kept only the in-frame ones, dropping some. The profile shows a few hundred thousand clones, over 70% of them singletons. The J gene is TRBJ1-4, the V gene TRBV5-8, with D possibly matching TRBD1 (5 bases). This clonotype originated in a woman between 50 and 59 years old with acute or convalescent COVID-19. Material for sequencing was peripheral blood. The CDR3 region is CASERGATNEKLFF. CDR3 bases: TGTGCCAGCGAAAGGGGTGCAACTAATGAAAAACTGTTTTTT.